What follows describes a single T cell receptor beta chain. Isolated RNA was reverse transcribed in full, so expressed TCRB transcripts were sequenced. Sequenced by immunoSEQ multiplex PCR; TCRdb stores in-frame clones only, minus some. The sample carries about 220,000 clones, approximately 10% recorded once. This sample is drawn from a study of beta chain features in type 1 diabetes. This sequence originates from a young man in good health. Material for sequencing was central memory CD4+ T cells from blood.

Here the CDR3 DNA reads TGTGCCAGCTCACCTGCGGGGGAACCTAACTATGGCTACACCTTC. It is translated as CASSPAGEPNYGYTF. The V gene is TRBV18, the J gene TRBJ1-2; TRBD1 might be the D (5 bases). CDR1 is KGHSH and CDR2 is LQKENI in the germline V gene. The CDR3 is 15 amino acids. The V end was cut by 3 bases, the J end by 0 bases, with 11 bases between.